These T cell receptor beta chains were read from a single sample in a study of post-analysis software for immune sequencing data. TCRdb re-analysed the PCR reads in MiXCR, keeping a single row per CDR3 protein. This sample has roughly 600,000 distinct CDR3 sequences, with around 40% found just once. The sample taken for sequencing was blood. These receptors all come from a girl between 10 and 17 years old with multiple sclerosis. CDR3s include the opening cysteine and the closing phenylalanine or tryptophan. Each record gives: clone size, V gene, J gene, D gene, CDR3 DNA, CDR3 protein. D genes are given only for firm matches. Size values are once, few and many counts, or a class for expanded clones, and some rows have none.

many	TRBV12-3/TRBV12-4	TRBJ1-2	-	TGTGCCAGCAGTCAGGCCTATGGCTACACCTTC	CASSQAYGYTF
-	TRBV6-6	TRBJ1-2	-	TGTGCCAGCAGACCGGGTCGCTATGGCTACACCTTC	CASRPGRYGYTF
-	TRBV5-1	TRBJ2-5	-	TGCGCCAGCGGAGACCACCGGGGGACCCAGTACTTC	CASGDHRGTQYF
-	TRBV25-1	TRBJ2-7	-	TGTGCCAGCACCGGCCTCGACAGCTCCTACGAGCAGTACTTC	CASTGLDSSYEQYF
-	TRBV29-1	TRBJ2-3	TRBD1	TGCAGCGTTGGGGACAGGAATACGCAGTATTTT	CSVGDRNTQYF
few	TRBV7-2	TRBJ1-2	TRBD1	TGTGCCAGCAGACCCACAGGGGTTGGCTACACCTTC	CASRPTGVGYTF
-	TRBV29-1	TRBJ2-1	-	TGCAGCCAATACAGTCGACCCCACAATGAGCAGTTCTTC	CSQYSRPHNEQFF
-	TRBV3-1	TRBJ1-1	-	TGTGCCACTTCCCCGCGGGGGTCTGGCACTGAAGCTTTCTTT	CATSPRGSGTEAFF
few	TRBV9	TRBJ2-3	-	TGTGCCAGCAGCCCCTTTGGGGAGAGGGCCCCAGATACGCAGTATTTT	CASSPFGERAPDTQYF
few	TRBV12-3/TRBV12-4	TRBJ1-2	-	TGTGCCAGCAGTTTAGCGCGCGGGAGTGGCTACACCTTC	CASSLARGSGYTF
-	TRBV5-1	TRBJ2-3	-	TGCGCCAGCAGCTTGGGTCGGATAGACACAGATACGCAGTATTTT	CASSLGRIDTDTQYF
-	TRBV4-1	TRBJ2-4	TRBD1	TGCGCCAGCAGCCAAGGGGGGACAGGAGTAGCCAAAAACATTCAGTACTTC	CASSQGGTGVAKNIQYF
-	TRBV27	TRBJ1-2	-	TGTGCCAACGGGGAACTGGCAGCAGGGCCCTATGGCTACACCTTC	CANGELAAGPYGYTF
few	TRBV7-2	TRBJ2-3	TRBD2	TGTGCCAGCAGTCCCGTAGCGGGCCCCAGCACAGATACGCAGTATTTT	CASSPVAGPSTDTQYF
-	TRBV7-2	TRBJ2-1	-	TGTGCCAGCAGCCCCTCGAGGGTACCGACCTACAATGAGCAGTTCTTC	CASSPSRVPTYNEQFF
few	TRBV10-3	TRBJ2-7	-	TGTGCCATCAGTGATCCGACTAGTGGGGGACGGGACGAGCAGTACTTC	CAISDPTSGGRDEQYF
-	TRBV12-3/TRBV12-4	TRBJ2-7	-	TGTGCCAGCAGTTTAGGAACCGGACTACCCTACGAGCAGTACTTC	CASSLGTGLPYEQYF
few	TRBV10-3	TRBJ2-7	TRBD2	TGTGCCATCAGTGATAGTATGACTAGCGGGAGAGGCGAGCAGTACTTC	CAISDSMTSGRGEQYF
few	TRBV10-3	TRBJ1-2	-	TGTGCCATCAGCTCAAATCAAGGGAATGGCTACACCTTC	CAISSNQGNGYTF
-	TRBV12-3/TRBV12-4	TRBJ1-2	-	TGTGCCAACAGTTCAGTCCGATCTAACTATGGCTACACCTTC	CANSSVRSNYGYTF
-	TRBV7-9	TRBJ1-2	-	TGTGCCAGCAGCTTAGTTCCGGGGTACTATGGCTACACCTTC	CASSLVPGYYGYTF
few	TRBV20-1	TRBJ2-7	TRBD2	TGCAGTGCCGGGGAGGGCCTGGGCGAGCAGTACTTC	CSAGEGLGEQYF